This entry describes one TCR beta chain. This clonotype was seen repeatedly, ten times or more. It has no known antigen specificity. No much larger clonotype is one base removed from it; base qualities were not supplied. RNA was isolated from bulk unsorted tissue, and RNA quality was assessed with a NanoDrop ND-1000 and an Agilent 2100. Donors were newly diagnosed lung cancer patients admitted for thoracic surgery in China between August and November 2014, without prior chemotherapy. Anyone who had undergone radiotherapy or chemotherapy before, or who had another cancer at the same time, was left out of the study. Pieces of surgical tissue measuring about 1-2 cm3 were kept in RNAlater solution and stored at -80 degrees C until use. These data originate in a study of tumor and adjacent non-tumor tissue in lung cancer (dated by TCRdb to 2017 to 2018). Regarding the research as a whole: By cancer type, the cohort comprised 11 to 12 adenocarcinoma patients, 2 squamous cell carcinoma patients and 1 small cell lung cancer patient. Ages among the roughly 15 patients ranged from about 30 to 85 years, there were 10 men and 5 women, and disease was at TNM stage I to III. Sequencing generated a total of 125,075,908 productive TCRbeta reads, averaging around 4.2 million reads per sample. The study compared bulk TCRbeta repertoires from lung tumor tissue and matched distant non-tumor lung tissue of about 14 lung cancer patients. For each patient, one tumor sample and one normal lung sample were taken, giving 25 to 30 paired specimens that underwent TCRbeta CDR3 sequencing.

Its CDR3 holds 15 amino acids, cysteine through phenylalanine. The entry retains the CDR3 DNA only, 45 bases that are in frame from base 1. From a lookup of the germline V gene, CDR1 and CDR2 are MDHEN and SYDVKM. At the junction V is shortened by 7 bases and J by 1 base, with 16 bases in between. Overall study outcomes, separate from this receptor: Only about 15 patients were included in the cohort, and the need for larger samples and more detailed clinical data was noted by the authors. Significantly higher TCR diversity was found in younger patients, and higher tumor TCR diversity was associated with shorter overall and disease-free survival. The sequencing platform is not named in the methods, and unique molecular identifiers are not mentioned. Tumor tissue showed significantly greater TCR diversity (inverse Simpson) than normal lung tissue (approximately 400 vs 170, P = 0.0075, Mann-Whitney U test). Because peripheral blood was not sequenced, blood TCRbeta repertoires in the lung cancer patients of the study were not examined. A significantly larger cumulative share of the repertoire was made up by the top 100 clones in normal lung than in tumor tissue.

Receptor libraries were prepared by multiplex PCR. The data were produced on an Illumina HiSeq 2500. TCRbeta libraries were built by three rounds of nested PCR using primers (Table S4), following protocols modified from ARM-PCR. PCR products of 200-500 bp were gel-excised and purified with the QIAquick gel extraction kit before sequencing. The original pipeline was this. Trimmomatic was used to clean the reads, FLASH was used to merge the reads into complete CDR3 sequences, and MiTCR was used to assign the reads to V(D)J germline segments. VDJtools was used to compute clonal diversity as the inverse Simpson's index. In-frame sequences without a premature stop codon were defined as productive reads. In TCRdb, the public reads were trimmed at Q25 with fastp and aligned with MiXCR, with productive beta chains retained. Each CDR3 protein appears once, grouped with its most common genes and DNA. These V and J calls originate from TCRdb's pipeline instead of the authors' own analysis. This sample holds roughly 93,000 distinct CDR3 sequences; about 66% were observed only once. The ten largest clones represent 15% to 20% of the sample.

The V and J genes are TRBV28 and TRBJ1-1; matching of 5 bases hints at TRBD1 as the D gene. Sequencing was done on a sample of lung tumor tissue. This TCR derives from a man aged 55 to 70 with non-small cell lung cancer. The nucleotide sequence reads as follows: TGTGCCAGCACCCCTCCGGGACGGTGGAACACTGAAGCTTTCTTT. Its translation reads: CASTPPGRWNTEAFF.